This record covers a single T cell receptor beta chain. Antigen specificity is unknown. This entry comes from a study of cytomegalovirus exposure and HLA in healthy donors. General observations from the study: A previous analysis found most TCR beta V segments productive roughly 87% or roughly 30% of the time.

In the PCR, 60 Vbeta and 13 Jbeta primers were used. Generated by immunoSEQ multiplex PCR, the TCRdb table keeps only in-frame clones and is missing some. The sample gives roughly 150,000 clones, 75% to 90% of which show up once; about 2.5% is in the top ten. Per the germline V gene, CDR1 is SGHRS and CDR2 is YFSETQ. CDR3 size: 14 residues. V shed 0 bases and J 4 bases; nucleotides not matched to a gene: 2. This clonotype originated in a male donor in good health and CMV-seronegative. What was sequenced was PBMCs. The chain uses TRBV5-1 and TRBJ1-1, with 8 bases matching TRBD1. The CDR3 region is CASSLGQGITEAFF. The DNA of the CDR3 is TGCGCCAGCAGCTTGGGACAGGGGATCACTGAAGCTTTCTTT.